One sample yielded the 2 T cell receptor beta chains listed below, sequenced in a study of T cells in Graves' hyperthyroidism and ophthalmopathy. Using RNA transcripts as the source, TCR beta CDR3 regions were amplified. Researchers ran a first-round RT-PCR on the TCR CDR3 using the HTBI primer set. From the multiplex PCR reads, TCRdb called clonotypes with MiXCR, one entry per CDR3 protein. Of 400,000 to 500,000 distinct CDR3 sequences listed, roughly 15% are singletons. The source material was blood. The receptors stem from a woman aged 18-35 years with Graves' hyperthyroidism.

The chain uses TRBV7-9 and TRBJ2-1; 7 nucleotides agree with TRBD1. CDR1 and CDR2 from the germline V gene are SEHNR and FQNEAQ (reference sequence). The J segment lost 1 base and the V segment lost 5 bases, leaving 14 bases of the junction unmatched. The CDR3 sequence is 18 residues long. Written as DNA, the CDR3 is TGTGCCAGCAGCCGACCGCATCCGGGACAGATTTCCTACAATGAGCAGTTCTTC. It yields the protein CASSRPHPGQISYNEQFF.

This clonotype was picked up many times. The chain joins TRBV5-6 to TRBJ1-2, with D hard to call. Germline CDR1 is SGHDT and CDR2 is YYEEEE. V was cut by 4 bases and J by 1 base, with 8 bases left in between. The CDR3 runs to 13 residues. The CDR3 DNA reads TGTGCCAGCAGCCCCGTCGGTAACTATGGCTACACCTTC. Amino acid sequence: CASSPVGNYGYTF.